This T cell receptor (beta chain) was documented in a study of T cells in pancreatic ductal adenocarcinoma. Notes on the study in general: Enrichment of CD45RO+ effector over naive T cells in tumors may bias clonality. Blood had more productive templates and roughly 8-fold more unique clonotypes than tumor.

Assay used: immunoSEQ multiplex PCR; TCRdb lists only in-frame clones, some missing. This sample yields roughly 9,000 clones, of which over 60% are seen a single time; roughly 27% belongs to the top ten. No neoadjuvant therapy was given to the selected pancreatic ductal adenocarcinoma patients before their surgery. This CDR3 spans 15 amino acids. Trimming pared 2 bases from V and 3 bases from J, leaving 11 bases between. CDR1 is MDHEN, CDR2 SYDVKM, per germline. This clone was counted between two and nine times. Its antigen is not known. Material for sequencing was pancreatic tumor tissue. This clonotype was obtained from a human donor with pancreatic ductal adenocarcinoma. The V call is TRBV28, the J call TRBJ1-5, with D tentatively TRBD1 (5 bases). The CDR3 DNA reads as TGTGCCAGCAGTTTAGGGGCGCCTCACAATCAGCCCCAGCATTTT. As protein: CASSLGAPHNQPQHF. Together with reference TRBV28 and TRBJ1-5, the CDR3 gives the full variable domain: DVKVTQSSRYLVKRTGEKVFLECVQDMDHENMFWYRQDPGLGLRLIYFSYDVKMKEKGDIPEGYSVSREKKERFSLILESASTNQTSMYLCASSLGAPHNQPQHFGDGTRLSIL.